This T cell receptor beta chain came from a study of blood T cell repertoires in COVID-19. As for the study in general: T cells, B-cell-depleted T cells, or PBMCs provided the cDNA or gDNA that served as material.

Here immunoSEQ multiplex PCR was the method, and the copy in TCRdb shows in-frame clones only, minus some. The repertoire holds a few hundred thousand clones, with 80% to 90% as singletons. With V trimmed by 3 bases and J by 8 bases, 7 bases remained unmatched. The CDR3 consists of 14 residues. Germline lookup yields CDR1 SGHRS and CDR2 YFSETQ. This chain joins TRBV5-1 and TRBJ1-3, with TRBD1 matching over 8 bases. The receptor was isolated from a man in his forties in a cohort exposed to, infected with or recovered from COVID-19 (not recorded which). The specimen sequenced was PBMCs or T cells enriched from blood (not recorded which). The CDR3 region is CASSSGQARDTIYF. The CDR3 DNA reads TGCGCCAGCAGCTCGGGACAGGCCCGCGACACCATATATTTT. Full variable domain (rest looked up from reference TRBV5-1 and TRBJ1-3): KAGVTQTPRYLIKTRGQQVTLSCSPISGHRSVSWYQQTPGQGLQFLFEYFSETQRNKGNFPGRFSGRQFSNSRSEMNVSTLELGDSALYLCASSSGQARDTIYFGEGSWLTVV.